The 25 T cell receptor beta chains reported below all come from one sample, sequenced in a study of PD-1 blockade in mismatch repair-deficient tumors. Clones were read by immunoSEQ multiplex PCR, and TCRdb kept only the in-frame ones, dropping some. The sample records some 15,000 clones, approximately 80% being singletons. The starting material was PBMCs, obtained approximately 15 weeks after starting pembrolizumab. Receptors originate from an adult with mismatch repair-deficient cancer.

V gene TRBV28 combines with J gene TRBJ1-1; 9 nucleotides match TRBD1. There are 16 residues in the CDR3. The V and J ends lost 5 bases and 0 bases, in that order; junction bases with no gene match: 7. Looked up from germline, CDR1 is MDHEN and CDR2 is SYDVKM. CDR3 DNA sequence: TGTGCCAGCAGTCGATGGACAGGGGTCGTGAACACTGAAGCTTTCTTT. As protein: CASSRWTGVVNTEAFF.

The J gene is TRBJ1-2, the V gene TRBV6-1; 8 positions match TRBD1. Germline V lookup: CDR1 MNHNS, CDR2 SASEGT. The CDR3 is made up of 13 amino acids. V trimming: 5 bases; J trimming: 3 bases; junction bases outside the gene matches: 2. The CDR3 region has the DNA TGTGCCAGCAGTAGGGGACAGGACTATGGCTACACCTTC. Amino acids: CASSRGQDYGYTF.

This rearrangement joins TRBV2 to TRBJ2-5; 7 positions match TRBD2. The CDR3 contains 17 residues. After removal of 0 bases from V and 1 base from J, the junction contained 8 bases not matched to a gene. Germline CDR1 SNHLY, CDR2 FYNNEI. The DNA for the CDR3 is TGTGCCAGCAGTGAAGCTTTGACTAGCAAGTCCCAAGAGACCCAGTACTTC. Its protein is CASSEALTSKSQETQYF.

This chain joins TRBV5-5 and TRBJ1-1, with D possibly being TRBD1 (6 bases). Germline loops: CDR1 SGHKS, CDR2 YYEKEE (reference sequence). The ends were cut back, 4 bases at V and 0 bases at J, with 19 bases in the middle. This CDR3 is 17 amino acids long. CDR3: CASSAPGGGLLNTEAFF. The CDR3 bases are TGTGCCAGCAGCGCCCCAGGTGGGGGCCTCCTGAACACTGAAGCTTTCTTT.

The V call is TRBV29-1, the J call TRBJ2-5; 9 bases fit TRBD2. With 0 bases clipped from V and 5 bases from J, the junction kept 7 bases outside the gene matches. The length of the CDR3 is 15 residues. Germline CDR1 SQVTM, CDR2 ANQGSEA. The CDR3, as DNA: TGCAGCGTTGAAGATCGCGGGAGGGCCGGTGAGACCCAGTACTTC. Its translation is CSVEDRGRAGETQYF.

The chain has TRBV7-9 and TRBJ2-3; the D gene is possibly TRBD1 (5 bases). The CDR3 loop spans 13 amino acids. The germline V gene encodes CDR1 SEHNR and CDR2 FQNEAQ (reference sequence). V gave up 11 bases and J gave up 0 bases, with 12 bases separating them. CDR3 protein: CASKGSSTDTQYF. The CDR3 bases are TGTGCCTCCAAGGGGTCCAGCACAGATACGCAGTATTTT.

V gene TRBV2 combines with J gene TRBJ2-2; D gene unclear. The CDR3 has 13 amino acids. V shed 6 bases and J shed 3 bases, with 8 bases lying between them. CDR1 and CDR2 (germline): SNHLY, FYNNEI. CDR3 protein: CASSLLYTGELFF. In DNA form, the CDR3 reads TGTGCCAGCAGCCTCTTGTACACCGGGGAGCTGTTTTTT.

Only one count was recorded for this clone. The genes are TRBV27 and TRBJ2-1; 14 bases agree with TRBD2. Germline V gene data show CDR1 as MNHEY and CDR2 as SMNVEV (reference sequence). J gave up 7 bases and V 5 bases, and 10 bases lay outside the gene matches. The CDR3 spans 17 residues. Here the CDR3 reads CASSRNMWTSGRNEQFF. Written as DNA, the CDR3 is TGTGCCAGCAGTCGCAACATGTGGACTAGCGGGAGGAATGAGCAGTTCTTC.

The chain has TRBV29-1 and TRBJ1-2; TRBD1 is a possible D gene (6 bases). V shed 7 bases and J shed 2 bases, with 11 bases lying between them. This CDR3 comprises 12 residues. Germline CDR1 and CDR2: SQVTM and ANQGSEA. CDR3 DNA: TGCAGCGGCGGACAGAGAAACTATGGCTACACCTTC. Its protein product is CSGGQRNYGYTF.

The CDR3 region has the DNA TGTGCCAGCAGCCCGGGACAGGTTCACCAAGAGACCCAGTACTTC. Its translation is CASSPGQVHQETQYF. The chain joins TRBV9 to TRBJ2-5; TRBD1 agrees at 8 bases. The V and J ends lost 4 bases and 0 bases, in that order; junction bases with no gene match: 5. CDR1 is SGDLS and CDR2 is YYNGEE in the germline V gene. The CDR3 sequence is 15 residues long.

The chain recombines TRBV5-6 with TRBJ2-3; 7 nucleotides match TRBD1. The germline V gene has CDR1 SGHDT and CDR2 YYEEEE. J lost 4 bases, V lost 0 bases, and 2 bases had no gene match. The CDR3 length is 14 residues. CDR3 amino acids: CASSLGGTADTQYF. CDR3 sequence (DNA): TGTGCCAGCAGCTTGGGAGGGACAGCAGATACGCAGTATTTT. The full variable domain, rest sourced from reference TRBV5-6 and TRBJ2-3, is DAGVTQSPTHLIKTRGQQVTLRCSPKSGHDTVSWYQQALGQGPQFIFQYYEEEERQRGNFPDRFSGHQFPNYSSELNVNALLLGDSALYLCASSLGGTADTQYFGPGTRLTVL.

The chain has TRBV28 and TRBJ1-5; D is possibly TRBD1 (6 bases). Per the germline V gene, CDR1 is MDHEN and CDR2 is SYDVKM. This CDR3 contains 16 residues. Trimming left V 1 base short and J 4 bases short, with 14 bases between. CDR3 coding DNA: TGTGCCAGCAGTTTATCAAGCAGGGGTGGGAATCAGCCCCAGCATTTT. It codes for CASSLSSRGGNQPQHF.

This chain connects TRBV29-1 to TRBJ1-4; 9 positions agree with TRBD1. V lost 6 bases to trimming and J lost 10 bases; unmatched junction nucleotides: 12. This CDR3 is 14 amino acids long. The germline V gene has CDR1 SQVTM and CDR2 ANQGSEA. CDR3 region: CSVQRDREYGKLFF. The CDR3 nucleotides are TGCAGCGTCCAGCGGGACAGGGAGTATGGAAAACTGTTTTTT.

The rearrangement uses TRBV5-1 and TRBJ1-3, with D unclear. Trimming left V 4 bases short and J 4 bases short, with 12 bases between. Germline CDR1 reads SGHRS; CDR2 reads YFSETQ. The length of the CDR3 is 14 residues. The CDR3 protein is CASSPGEGGNTIYF. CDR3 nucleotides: TGCGCCAGCAGCCCCGGGGAGGGCGGAAACACCATATATTTT.

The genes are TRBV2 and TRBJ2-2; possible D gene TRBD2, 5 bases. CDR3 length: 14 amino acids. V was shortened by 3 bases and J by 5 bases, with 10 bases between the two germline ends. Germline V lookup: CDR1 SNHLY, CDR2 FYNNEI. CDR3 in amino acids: CASSDPGGTGELFF. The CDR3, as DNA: TGTGCCAGCAGTGACCCCGGAGGTACCGGGGAGCTGTTTTTT.

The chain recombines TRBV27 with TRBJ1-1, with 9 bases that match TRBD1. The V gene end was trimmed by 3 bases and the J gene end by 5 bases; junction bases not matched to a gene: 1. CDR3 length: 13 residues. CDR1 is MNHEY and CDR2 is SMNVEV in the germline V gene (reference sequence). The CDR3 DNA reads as TGTGCCAGCAGTTTGACAGGGGGGACTGAAGCTTTCTTT. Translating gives CASSLTGGTEAFF.

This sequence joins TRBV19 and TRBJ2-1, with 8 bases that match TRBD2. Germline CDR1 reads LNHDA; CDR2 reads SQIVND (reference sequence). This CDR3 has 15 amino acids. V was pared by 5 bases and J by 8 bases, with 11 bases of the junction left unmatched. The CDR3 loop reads CASSWTSLGDDEQFF. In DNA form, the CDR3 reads TGTGCCAGTAGTTGGACTAGCCTGGGGGACGATGAGCAGTTCTTC.

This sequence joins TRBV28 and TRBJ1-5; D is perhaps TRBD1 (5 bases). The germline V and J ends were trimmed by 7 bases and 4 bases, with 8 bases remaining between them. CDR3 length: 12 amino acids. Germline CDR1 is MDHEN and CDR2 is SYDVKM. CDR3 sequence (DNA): TGTGCCAGCACCGGGGGGAATCAGCCCCAGCATTTT. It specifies CASTGGNQPQHF.

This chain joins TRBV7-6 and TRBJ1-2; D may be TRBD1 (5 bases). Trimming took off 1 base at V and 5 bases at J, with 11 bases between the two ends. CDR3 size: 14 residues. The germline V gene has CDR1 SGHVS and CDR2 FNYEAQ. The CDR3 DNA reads TGTGCCAGCAGCTTAGGGGGGGGTGGATATGGCTACACCTTC. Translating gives CASSLGGGGYGYTF.

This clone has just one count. The CDR3 here is CASSELGVPYNEQFF. CDR3 in DNA: TGCGCCAGCAGTGAGCTAGGGGTCCCCTACAATGAGCAGTTCTTC. The chain uses TRBV10-1 and TRBJ2-1, with D possibly TRBD1 on 5 matching bases. V gave up 2 bases and J gave up 2 bases, with 10 bases separating them. Per the germline V gene, CDR1 is WNHNN and CDR2 is SYGVQD (reference sequence). CDR3 size: 15 residues.

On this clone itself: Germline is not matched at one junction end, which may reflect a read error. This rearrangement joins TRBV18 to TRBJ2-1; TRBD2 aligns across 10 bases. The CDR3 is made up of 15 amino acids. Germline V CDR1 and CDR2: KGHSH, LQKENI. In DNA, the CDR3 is TGTGCCAGCTCTCCACCGGGACTAGCGCCGGCGGGGCAGTTCTTC. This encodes CASSPPGLAPAGQFF.

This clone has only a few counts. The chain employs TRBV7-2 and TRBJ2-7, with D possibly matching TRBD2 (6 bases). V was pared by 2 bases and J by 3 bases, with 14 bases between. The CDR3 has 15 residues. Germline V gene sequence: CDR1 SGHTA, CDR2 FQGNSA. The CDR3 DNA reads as TGTGCCAGCAGCTTACCTGGCGGGATGCACTACGAGCAGTACTTC. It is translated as CASSLPGGMHYEQYF.

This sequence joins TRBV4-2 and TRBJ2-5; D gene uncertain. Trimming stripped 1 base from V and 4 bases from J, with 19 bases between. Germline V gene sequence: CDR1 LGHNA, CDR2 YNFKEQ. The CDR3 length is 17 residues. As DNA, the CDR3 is TGTGCCAGCAGCCAAGTCTCCGGTGCGGCCGGGTTAGAGACCCAGTACTTC. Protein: CASSQVSGAAGLETQYF.

DNA of the CDR3: TGTGCCAGCAGTTACAGGGACAGGTCTGAAGCTTTCTTT. Translated, it gives CASSYRDRSEAFF. V is TRBV27 and J is TRBJ1-1, with TRBD1 matching over 8 bases. The junction had 4 bases not matched to a gene; V was cut back by 4 bases and J by 6 bases. CDR3 length equals 13 residues. From germline, CDR1 is MNHEY and CDR2 SMNVEV (reference sequence).

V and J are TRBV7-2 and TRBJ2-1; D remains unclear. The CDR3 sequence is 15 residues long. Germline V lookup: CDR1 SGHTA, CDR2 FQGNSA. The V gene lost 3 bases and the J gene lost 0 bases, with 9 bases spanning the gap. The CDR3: CASSFAYSSYNEQFF. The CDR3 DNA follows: TGTGCCAGCAGCTTTGCCTACAGCTCCTACAATGAGCAGTTCTTC.